Listed here are 10 T cell receptor beta chains from one sample, sequenced in a study of blood T cell repertoires in COVID-19. The method was immunoSEQ multiplex PCR; TCRdb's version includes in-frame clones alone and lacks a portion of them. The sample contains tens of thousands of clones, roughly three quarters of which appear only once. Sequences were obtained from peripheral blood. All receptors come from a man in his 70s with acute or convalescent COVID-19.

By sample fraction, this clone is hyperexpanded (1% or more). The chain is built from TRBV6-5 and TRBJ1-1; 8 positions match TRBD1. The V and J ends lost 0 bases and 1 base, in that order; junction bases with no gene match: 1. The CDR3 loop spans 15 amino acids. CDR1 is MNHEY, CDR2 SVGAGI, per germline. The CDR3: CASSYSDRANTEAFF. The CDR3 DNA follows: TGTGCCAGCAGTTACTCGGACAGGGCGAACACTGAAGCTTTCTTT.

The CDR3 is CATSNAGSLSGANVLTF. The CDR3 DNA reads TGTGCCACCAGCAACGCGGGGTCCCTCTCTGGGGCCAACGTCCTGACTTTC. The rearrangement uses TRBV15 and TRBJ2-6; D possibly corresponds to TRBD2 (6 bases). CDR1 LNHNV and CDR2 YYDKDF come from the germline V gene (reference sequence). CDR3 length: 17 amino acids. Trimming took 4 bases from V and 0 from J, leaving 13 bases between them.

The J gene is TRBJ2-5, the V gene TRBV5-1; tentative D call: TRBD2 (5 bases). Between the trimmed V and J ends, which lost 2 bases and 0 bases, there was a span of 8 bases. CDR1 and CDR2 (germline): SGHRS, YFSETQ. The CDR3 length is 14 residues. CDR3 protein: CASSLEGNQETQYF. The CDR3 region has the DNA TGCGCCAGCAGCTTAGAGGGAAACCAAGAGACCCAGTACTTC. Full variable domain (missing parts from reference TRBV5-1 and TRBJ2-5): KAGVTQTPRYLIKTRGQQVTLSCSPISGHRSVSWYQQTPGQGLQFLFEYFSETQRNKGNFPGRFSGRQFSNSRSEMNVSTLELGDSALYLCASSLEGNQETQYFGPGTRLLVL.

The V call is TRBV7-2, the J call TRBJ2-7; no firm D call. V was clipped by 0 bases and J by 0 bases, with 12 bases between them. This CDR3 is built from 16 residues. CDR1 and CDR2 from the germline V gene are SGHTA and FQGNSA. This CDR3 reads CASSLASGMGSYEQYF. The CDR3 coding sequence is TGTGCCAGCAGCTTAGCATCGGGTATGGGCTCCTACGAGCAGTACTTC.

The chain uses TRBV7-3 and TRBJ2-5; no definite D call. The CDR3 is made up of 13 amino acids. With 3 bases removed from V and 1 base from J, the gap between germline ends came to 6 bases. Per the germline V gene, CDR1 is SGHTA and CDR2 is FQGTGA. CDR3 nucleotides: TGTGCCAGCAGCTTGTCTATCCAAGAGACCCAGTACTTC. Translating it yields CASSLSIQETQYF.

This clone was recorded only once. V and J are TRBV2 and TRBJ1-5; 7 bases match TRBD1. The ends lost 1 base at V and 3 bases at J; junction bases unmatched: 9. Germline lookup yields CDR1 SNHLY and CDR2 FYNNEI. The CDR3 is 17 residues long. The CDR3 bases are TGTGCCAGCAGTGAAGTTTCTCGGACAGGCTCCAATCAGCCCCAGCATTTT. This encodes CASSEVSRTGSNQPQHF.

The chain uses TRBV27 and TRBJ2-7; 8 bases line up with TRBD1. Germline trimming cut 7 bases from V and 3 bases from J; bases unmatched to any gene: 8. This CDR3 has 14 amino acids. Germline CDR1 MNHEY, CDR2 SMNVEV (reference sequence). The chain's CDR3 is CASTPGTGYYEQYF. In DNA form, the CDR3 reads TGTGCCAGCACCCCCGGGACAGGTTACTACGAGCAGTACTTC.

V usage is TRBV19 and J usage is TRBJ2-7; D remains ambiguous. V shed 9 bases and J shed 2 bases, with 14 bases lying between them. Germline CDR1 is LNHDA and CDR2 is SQIVND (reference sequence). The CDR3 sequence is 13 residues long. CDR3 residues: CASRSSTTYEQYF. The CDR3 nucleotides are TGTGCCAGCCGGTCCAGTACTACCTACGAGCAGTACTTC.

J is TRBJ2-7 and V is TRBV6-2 or TRBV6-3, with 7 bases that match TRBD2. This CDR3 is 15 amino acids long. Per germline, CDR1 MNHEY and CDR2 SVGEGT. The junction had 6 bases not matched to a gene; V was cut back by 2 bases and J by 2 bases. CDR3 in amino acids: CASSYAGDGAYEQYF. The CDR3 DNA reads TGTGCCAGCAGTTACGCGGGGGATGGGGCCTACGAGCAGTACTTC.

This chain connects TRBV9 to TRBJ1-2; D unresolved. The CDR3 length is 14 residues. The V gene's germline CDR1 is SGDLS and CDR2 YYNGEE. The ends were cut back, 2 bases at V and 4 bases at J, with 12 bases in the middle. DNA of the CDR3: TGTGCCAGCAGCGTCACGACTCAAATCTATGGCTACACCTTC. Encoded protein: CASSVTTQIYGYTF.